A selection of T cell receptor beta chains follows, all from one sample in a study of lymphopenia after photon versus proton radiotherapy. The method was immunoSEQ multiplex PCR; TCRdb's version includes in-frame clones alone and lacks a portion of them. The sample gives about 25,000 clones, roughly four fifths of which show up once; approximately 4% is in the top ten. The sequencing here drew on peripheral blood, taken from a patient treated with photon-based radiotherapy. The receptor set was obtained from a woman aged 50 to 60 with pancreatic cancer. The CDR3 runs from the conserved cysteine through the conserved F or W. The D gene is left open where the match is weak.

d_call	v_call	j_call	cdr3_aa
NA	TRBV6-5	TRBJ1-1	CASRRGNTEAFF
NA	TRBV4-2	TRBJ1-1	CASSPAEDLPEAFF
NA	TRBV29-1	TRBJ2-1	CSAQGGLGSYNEQFF
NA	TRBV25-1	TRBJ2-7	CASSEIGIGEQYF
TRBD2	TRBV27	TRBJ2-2	CASSGLAGAGELFF
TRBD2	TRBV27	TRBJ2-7	CASRAPGLAYEQYF
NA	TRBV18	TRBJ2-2	CASSDNGLNTGELFF
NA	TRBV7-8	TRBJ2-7	CASSPLVSYEQYF
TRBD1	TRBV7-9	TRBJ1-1	CASSATGGSGTEAFF
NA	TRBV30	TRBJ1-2	CAWIGTVAGYTF
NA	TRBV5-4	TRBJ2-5	CASSLEPQETQYF
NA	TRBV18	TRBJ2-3	CASSPPGGGIDTQYF